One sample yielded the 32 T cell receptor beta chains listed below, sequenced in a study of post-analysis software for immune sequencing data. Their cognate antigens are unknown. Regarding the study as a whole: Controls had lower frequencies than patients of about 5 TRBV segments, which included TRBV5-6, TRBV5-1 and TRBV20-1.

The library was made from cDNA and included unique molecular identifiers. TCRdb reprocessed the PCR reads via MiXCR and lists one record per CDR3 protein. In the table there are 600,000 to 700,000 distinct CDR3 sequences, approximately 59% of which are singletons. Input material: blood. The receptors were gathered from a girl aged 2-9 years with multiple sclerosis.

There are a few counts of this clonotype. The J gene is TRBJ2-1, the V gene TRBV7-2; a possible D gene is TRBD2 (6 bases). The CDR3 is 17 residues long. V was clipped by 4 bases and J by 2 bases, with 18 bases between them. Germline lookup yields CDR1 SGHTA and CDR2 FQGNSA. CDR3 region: CASSSSGTHPPYNEQFF. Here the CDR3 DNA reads TGTGCCAGCAGCTCCTCCGGGACTCACCCCCCCTACAATGAGCAGTTCTTC.

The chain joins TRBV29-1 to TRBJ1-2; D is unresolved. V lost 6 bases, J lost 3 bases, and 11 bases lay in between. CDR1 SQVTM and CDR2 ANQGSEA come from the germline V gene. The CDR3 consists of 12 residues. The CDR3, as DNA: TGCAGCGTCAGGCCTCACGACTATGGCTACACCTTC. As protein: CSVRPHDYGYTF.

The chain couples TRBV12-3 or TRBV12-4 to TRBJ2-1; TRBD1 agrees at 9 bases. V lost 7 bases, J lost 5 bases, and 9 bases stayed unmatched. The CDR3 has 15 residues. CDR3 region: CASTIVGQGNNEQFF. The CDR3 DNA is TGTGCCAGCACTATTGTGGGACAGGGAAACAATGAGCAGTTCTTC.

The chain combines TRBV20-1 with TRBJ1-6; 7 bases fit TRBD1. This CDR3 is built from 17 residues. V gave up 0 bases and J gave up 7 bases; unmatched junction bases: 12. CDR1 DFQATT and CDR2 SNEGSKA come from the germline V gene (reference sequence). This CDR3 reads CSARDPGSGQKNSPLHF. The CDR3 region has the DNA TGCAGTGCTAGAGATCCCGGTTCGGGACAGAAAAATTCACCCCTCCACTTT.

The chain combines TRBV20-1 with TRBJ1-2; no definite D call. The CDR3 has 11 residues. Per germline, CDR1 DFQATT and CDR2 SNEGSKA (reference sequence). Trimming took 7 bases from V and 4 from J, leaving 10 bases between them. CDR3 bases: TGCAGTGGAGTTGGGGTCTATGGCTACACCTTC. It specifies CSGVGVYGYTF.

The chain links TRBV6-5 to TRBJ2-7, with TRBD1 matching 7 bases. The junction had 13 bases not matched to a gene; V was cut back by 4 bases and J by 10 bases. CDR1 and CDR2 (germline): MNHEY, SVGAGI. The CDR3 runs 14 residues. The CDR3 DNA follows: TGTGCCAGCAGTTTCCGGGACAGCCAAGATACCCAGTACTTC. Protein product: CASSFRDSQDTQYF.

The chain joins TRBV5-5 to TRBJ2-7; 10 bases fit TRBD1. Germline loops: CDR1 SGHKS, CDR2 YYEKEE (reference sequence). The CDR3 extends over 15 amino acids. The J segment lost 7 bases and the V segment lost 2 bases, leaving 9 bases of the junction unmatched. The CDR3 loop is CASSFDRGRANEQYF. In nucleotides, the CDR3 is TGTGCCAGCAGCTTTGACAGGGGGCGTGCGAATGAGCAGTACTTC.

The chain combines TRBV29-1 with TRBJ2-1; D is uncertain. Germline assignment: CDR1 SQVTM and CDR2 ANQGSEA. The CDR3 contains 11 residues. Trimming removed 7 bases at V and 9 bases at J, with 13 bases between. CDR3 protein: CSDLVGSEQFF. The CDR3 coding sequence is TGCAGCGACCTGGTAGGGTCTGAGCAGTTCTTC.

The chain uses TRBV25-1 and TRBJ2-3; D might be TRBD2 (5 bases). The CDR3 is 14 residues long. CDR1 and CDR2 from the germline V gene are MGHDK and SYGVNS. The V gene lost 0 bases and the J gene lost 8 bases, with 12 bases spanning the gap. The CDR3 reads CASSEYRGIGTQYF. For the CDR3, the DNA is TGTGCCAGCAGTGAATATAGAGGGATAGGTACGCAGTATTTT.

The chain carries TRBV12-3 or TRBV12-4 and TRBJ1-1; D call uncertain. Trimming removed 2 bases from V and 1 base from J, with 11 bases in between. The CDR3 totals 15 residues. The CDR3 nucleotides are TGTGCCAGCAGTTTAACGGAGTTCCGGAACACTGAAGCTTTCTTT. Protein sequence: CASSLTEFRNTEAFF.

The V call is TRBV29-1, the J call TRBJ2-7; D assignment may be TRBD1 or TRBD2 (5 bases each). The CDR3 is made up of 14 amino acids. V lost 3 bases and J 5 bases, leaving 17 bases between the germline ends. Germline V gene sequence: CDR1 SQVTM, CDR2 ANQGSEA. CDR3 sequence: CSVDGGLGLHEQYF. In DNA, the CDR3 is TGCAGCGTTGATGGGGGTTTAGGGCTCCACGAGCAGTACTTC.

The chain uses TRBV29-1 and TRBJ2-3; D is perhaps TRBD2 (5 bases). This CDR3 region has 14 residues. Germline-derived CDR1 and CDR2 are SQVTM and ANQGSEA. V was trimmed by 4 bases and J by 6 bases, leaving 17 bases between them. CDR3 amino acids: CSVVYSSGLDTQYF. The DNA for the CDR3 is TGCAGCGTTGTCTACTCTTCGGGATTGGATACGCAGTATTTT.

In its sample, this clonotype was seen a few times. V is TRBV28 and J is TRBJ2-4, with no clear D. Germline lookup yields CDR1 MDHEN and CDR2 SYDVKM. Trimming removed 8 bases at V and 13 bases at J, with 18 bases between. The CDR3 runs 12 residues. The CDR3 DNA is TGTGCCAGCGCTGTCGATGGGGATGAGCAGTACTTC. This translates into CASAVDGDEQYF.

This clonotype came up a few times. CDR3 amino acids: CASRVGTSADTQYF. CDR3 bases: TGCGCCAGCAGGGTAGGGACTAGCGCAGATACGCAGTATTTT. The V and J genes are TRBV5-1 and TRBJ2-3, with 10 bases identical to TRBD2. The CDR3 has 14 amino acids. Germline CDR1 is SGHRS and CDR2 is YFSETQ. V dropped 5 bases and J dropped 4; count of bases not matched to a gene: 4.

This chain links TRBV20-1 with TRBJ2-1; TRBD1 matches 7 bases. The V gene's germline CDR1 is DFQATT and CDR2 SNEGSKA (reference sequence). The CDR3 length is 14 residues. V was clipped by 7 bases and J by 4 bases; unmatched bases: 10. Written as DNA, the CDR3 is TGCAGTGGTACCGGGACAGATCTATACAATGAGCAGTTCTTC. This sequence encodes CSGTGTDLYNEQFF.

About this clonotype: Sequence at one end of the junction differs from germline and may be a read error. CDR3 DNA sequence: TGTGCCAGCAGCCGGTGGGAAGGGGCTGAAAGACTGTTTTTT. Translated, it gives CASSRWEGAERLFF. The V gene is TRBV5-5, the J gene TRBJ1-4, with a possible D match to TRBD1 (5 bases). CDR3 length: 14 residues. The germline V gene encodes CDR1 SGHKS and CDR2 YYEKEE (reference sequence).

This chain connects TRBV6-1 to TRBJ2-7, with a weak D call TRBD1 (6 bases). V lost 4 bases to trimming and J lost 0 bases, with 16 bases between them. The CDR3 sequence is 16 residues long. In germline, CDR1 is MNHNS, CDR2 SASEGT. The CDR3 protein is CASSGTRGRSSYEQYF. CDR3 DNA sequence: TGTGCCAGCAGTGGGACCAGGGGAAGGTCCTCCTACGAGCAGTACTTC.

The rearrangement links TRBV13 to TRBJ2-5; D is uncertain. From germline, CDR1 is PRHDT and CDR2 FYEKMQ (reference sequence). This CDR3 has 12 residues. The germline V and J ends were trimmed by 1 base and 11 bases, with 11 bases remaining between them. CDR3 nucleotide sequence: TGTGCCAGCAGCTTAGACCTCTCGGAGCAGTACTTC. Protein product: CASSLDLSEQYF.

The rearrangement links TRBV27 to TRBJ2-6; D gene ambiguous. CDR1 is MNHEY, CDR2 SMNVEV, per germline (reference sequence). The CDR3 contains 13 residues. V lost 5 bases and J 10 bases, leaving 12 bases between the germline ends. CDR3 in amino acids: CASSTPGANVLTF. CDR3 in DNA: TGTGCCAGCAGTACGCCCGGAGCGAACGTCCTGACTTTC.

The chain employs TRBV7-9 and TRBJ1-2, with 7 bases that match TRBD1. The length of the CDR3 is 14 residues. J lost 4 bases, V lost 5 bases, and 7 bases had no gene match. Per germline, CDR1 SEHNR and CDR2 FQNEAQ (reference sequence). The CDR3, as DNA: TGTGCCAGCAGCGTAACAGGGGCCATCTATGGCTACACCTTC. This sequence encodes CASSVTGAIYGYTF.

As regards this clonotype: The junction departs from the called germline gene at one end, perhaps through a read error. The CDR3 is CAGSESGSGEKLFF. The CDR3, as DNA: TGTGCCGGCAGTGAATCCGGGAGCGGGGAAAAACTGTTTTTT. The V call is TRBV25-1, the J call TRBJ1-4; unclear D gene. Per the germline V gene, CDR1 is MGHDK and CDR2 is SYGVNS. This CDR3 spans 14 amino acids.

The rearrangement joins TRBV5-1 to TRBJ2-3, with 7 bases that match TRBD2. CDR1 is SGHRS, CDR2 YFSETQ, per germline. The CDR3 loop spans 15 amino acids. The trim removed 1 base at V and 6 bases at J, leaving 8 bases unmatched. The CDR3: CASSLFRGEADTQYF. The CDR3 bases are TGCGCCAGCAGCTTGTTTCGGGGGGAGGCGGATACGCAGTATTTT.

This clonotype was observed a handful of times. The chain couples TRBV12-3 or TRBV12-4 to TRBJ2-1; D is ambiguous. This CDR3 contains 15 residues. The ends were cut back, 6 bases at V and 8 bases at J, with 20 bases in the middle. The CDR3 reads CASSPLSQTQDEQFF. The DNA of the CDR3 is TGTGCCAGCAGCCCCCTTTCTCAAACTCAGGATGAGCAGTTCTTC.

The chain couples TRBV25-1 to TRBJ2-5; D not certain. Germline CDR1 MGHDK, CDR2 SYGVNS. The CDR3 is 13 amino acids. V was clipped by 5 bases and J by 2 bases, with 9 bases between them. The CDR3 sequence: CASSWQSQETQYF. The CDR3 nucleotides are TGTGCCAGCAGTTGGCAGAGTCAAGAGACCCAGTACTTC.

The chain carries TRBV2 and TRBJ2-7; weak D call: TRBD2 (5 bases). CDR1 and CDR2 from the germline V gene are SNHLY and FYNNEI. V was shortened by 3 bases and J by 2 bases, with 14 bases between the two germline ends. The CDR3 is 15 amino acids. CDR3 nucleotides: TGTGCCAGCAGTGACCTCCCCGGGGTCGCCTACGAGCAGTACTTC. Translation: CASSDLPGVAYEQYF.

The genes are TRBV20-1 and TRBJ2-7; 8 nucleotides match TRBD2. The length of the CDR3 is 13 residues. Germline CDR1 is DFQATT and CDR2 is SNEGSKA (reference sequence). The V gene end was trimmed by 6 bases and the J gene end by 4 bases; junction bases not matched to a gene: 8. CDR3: CSARLAGWYEQYF. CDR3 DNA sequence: TGCAGTGCCCGTCTAGCGGGTTGGTACGAGCAGTACTTC.

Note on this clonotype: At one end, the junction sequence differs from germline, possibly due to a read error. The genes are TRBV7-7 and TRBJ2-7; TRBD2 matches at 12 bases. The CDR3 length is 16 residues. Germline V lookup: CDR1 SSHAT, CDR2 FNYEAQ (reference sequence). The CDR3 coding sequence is TGTGCTAGCAGCTTAGATAGACTAGCGGGAGAACACGAGCAGTACTTC. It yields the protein CASSLDRLAGEHEQYF.

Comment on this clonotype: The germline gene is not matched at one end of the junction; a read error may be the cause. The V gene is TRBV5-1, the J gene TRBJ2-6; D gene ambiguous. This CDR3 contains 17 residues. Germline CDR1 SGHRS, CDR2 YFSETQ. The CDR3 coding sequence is TGCGCCGGCAGCTTGGCCAATTGGTCTCTAGGGGCCAACGTCCTGACTTTC. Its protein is CAGSLANWSLGANVLTF.

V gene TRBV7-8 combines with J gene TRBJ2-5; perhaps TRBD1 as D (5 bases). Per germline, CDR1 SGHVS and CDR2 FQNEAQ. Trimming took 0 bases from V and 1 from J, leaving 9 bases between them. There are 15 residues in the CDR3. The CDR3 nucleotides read TGTGCCAGCAGCTTAGCTCTGGACACCCAAGAGACCCAGTACTTC. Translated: CASSLALDTQETQYF. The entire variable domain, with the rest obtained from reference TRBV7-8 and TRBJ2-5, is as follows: GAGVSQSPRYKVAKRGQDVALRCDPISGHVSLFWYQQALGQGPEFLTYFQNEAQLDKSGLPSDRFFAERPEGSVSTLKIQRTQQEDSAVYLCASSLALDTQETQYFGPGTRLLVL.

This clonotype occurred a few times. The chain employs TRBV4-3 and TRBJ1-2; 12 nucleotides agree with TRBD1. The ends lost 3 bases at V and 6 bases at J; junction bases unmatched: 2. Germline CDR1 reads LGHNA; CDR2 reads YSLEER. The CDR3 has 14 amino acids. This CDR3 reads CASSQGQGADGYTF. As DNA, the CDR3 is TGCGCCAGCAGCCAGGGACAGGGGGCAGATGGCTACACCTTC.

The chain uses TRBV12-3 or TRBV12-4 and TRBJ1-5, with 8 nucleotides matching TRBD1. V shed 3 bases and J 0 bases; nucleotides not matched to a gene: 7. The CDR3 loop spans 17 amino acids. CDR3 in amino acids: CASSLAGTGHSNQPQHF. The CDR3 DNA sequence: TGTGCCAGCAGTTTGGCTGGGACAGGACATAGCAATCAGCCCCAGCATTTT.

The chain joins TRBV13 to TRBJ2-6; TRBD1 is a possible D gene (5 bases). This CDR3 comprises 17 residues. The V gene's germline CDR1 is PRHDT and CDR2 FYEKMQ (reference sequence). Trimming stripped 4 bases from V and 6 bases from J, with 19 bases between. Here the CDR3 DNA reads TGTGCCAGCAGCTCCCCCAGGGCAGGCCGGGCGGCCAACGTCCTGACTTTC. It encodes CASSSPRAGRAANVLTF.